This T cell receptor (beta chain) is drawn from a study of cytomegalovirus exposure and HLA in healthy donors. Overall study results and limits: A later analysis reportedly identified an Asian-associated ancestry cluster as carrying fewer N-insertions than the approximately 710-donor mean. There were under 200 TCR beta chains listed as cytomegalovirus-associated. Reportedly, cytomegalovirus status was diagnosed with high sensitivity and specificity.

This clone was counted a single time. Its antigen remains unidentified. This PCR relied on a set of 60 Vbeta primers and 13 Jbeta primers. TCRdb's copy holds only in-frame clones and misses some; the assay was immunoSEQ multiplex PCR. The sample lists about 89,000 clones, less than 85% occurring once. CDR1 is SGDLS, CDR2 YYNGEE, per germline. Trimming cost V 4 bases and J 4 bases, with 15 bases left between them. This CDR3 has 15 residues. This rearrangement joins TRBV9 to TRBJ2-1; the D gene is possibly TRBD2 (5 bases). This clonotype was obtained from a man aged 40-50 years in good health and CMV-seropositive. The sequenced sample was PBMCs. In nucleotides, the CDR3 is TGTGCCAGCAGCACTCGGTTAGCGCGGTACAATGAGCAGTTCTTC. Its protein is CASSTRLARYNEQFF.